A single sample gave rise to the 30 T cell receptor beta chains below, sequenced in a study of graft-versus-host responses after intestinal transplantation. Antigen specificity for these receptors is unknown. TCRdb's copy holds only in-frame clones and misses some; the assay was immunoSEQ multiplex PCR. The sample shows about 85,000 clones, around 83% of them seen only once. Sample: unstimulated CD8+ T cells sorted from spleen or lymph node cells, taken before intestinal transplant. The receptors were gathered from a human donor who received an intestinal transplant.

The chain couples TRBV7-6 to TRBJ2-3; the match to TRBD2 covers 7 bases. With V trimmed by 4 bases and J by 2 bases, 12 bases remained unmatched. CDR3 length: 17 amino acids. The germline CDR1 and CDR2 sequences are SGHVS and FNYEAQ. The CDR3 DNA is TGTGCCAGCAGCTACTCTAGCGGAGCAACATACACAGATACGCAGTATTTT. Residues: CASSYSSGATYTDTQYF.

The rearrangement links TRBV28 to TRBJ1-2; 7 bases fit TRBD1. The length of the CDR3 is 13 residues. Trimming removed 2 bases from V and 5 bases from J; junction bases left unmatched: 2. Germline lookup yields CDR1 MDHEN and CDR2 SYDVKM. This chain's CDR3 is CASSLQGGYGYTF. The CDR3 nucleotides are TGTGCCAGCAGTTTACAGGGGGGGTATGGCTACACCTTC.

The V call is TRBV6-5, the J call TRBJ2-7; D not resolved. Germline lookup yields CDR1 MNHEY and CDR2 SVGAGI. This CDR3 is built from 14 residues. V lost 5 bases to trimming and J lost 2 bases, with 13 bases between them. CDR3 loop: CASSRLNGAYEQYF. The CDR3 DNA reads TGTGCCAGCAGTCGACTCAATGGGGCCTACGAGCAGTACTTC.

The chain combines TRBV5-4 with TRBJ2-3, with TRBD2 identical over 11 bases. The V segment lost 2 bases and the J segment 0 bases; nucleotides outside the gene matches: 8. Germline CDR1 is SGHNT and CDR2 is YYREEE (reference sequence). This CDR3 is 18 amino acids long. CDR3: CASSFLAGGEGSTDTQYF. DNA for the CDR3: TGTGCCAGCAGCTTTCTAGCGGGGGGAGAGGGTAGCACAGATACGCAGTATTTT.

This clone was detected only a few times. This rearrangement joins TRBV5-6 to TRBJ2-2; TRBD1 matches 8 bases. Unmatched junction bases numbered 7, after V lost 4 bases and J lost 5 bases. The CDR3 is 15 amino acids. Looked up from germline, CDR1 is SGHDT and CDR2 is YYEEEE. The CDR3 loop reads CASSPGGAWTGELFF. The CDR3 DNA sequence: TGTGCCAGCAGCCCAGGGGGCGCATGGACCGGGGAGCTGTTTTTT.

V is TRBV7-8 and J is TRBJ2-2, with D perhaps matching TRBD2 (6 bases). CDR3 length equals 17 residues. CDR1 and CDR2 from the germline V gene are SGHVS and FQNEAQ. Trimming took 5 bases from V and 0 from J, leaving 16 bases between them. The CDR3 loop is CASSLQAEGPNTGELFF. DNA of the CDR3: TGTGCCAGCAGCCTCCAAGCGGAGGGGCCGAACACCGGGGAGCTGTTTTTT.

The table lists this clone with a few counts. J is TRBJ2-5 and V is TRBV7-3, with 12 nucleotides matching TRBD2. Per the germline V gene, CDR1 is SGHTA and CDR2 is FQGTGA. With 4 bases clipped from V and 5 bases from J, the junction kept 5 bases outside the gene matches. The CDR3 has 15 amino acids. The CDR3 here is CASSSSGGAFETQYF. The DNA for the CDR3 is TGTGCCAGCAGCTCTAGCGGGGGGGCTTTTGAGACCCAGTACTTC.

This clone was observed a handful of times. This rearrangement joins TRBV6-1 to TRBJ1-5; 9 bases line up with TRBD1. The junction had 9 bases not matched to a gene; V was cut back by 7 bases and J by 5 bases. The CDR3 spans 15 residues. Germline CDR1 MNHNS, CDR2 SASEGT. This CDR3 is CASTSDRGVDQPQHF. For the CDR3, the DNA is TGTGCCAGCACCTCGGACAGGGGAGTTGATCAGCCCCAGCATTTT.

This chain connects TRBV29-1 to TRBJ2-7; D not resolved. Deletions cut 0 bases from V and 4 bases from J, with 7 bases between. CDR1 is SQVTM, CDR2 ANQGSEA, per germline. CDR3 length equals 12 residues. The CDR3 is CSVEDSPYEQYF. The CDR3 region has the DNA TGCAGCGTTGAAGATTCCCCTTACGAGCAGTACTTC.

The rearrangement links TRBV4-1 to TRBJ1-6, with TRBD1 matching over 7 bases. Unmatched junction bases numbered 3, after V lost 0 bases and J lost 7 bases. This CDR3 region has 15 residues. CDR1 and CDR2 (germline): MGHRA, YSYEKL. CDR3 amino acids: CASSQDPGGNSPLHF. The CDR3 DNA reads TGCGCCAGCAGCCAAGACCCAGGGGGAAATTCACCCCTCCACTTT.

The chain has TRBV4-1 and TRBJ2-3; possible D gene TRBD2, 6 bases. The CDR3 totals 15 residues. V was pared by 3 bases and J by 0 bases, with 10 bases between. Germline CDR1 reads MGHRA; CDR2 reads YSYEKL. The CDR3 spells CASSHAGISTDTQYF. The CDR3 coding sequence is TGCGCCAGCAGCCACGCGGGGATTAGCACAGATACGCAGTATTTT.

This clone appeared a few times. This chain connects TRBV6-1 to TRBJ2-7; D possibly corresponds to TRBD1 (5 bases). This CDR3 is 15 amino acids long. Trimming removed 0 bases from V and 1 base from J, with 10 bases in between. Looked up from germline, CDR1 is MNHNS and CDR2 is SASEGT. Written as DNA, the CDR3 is TGTGCCAGCAGTGAAGCCCCCCAGGGATCCTACGAGCAGTACTTC. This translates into CASSEAPQGSYEQYF.

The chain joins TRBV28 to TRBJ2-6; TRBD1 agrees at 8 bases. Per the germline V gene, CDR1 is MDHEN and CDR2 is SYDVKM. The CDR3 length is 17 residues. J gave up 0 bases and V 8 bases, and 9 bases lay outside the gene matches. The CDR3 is CASLSGDRPSGANVLTF. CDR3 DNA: TGTGCCAGCCTTTCTGGGGACAGGCCCTCTGGGGCCAACGTCCTGACTTTC.

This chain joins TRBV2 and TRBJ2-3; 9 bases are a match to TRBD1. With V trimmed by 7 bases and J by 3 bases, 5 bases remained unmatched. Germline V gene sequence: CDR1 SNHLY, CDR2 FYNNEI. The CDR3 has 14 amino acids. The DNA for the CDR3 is TGTGCCAGCATCCGGGACAGGGTAACAGATACGCAGTATTTT. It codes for CASIRDRVTDTQYF.

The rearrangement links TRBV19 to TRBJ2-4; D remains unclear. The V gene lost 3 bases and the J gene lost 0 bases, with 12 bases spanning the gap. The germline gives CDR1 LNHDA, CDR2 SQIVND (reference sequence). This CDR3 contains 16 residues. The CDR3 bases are TGTGCCAGTAGTATCGGGCTAGGCTTAGCCAAAAACATTCAGTACTTC. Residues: CASSIGLGLAKNIQYF.

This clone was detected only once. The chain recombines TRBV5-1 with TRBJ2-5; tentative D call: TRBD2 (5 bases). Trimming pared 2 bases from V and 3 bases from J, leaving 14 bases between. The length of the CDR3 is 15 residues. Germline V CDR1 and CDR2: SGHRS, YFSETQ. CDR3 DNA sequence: TGCGCCAGCAGCTTCGAGGGAGCGGTCGAAGAGACCCAGTACTTC. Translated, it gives CASSFEGAVEETQYF.

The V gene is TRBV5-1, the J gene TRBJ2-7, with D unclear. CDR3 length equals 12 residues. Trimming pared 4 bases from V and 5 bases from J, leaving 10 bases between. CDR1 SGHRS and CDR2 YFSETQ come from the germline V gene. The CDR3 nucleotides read TGCGCCAGCAGCCACCCCCCTAACGAGCAGTACTTC. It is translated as CASSHPPNEQYF.

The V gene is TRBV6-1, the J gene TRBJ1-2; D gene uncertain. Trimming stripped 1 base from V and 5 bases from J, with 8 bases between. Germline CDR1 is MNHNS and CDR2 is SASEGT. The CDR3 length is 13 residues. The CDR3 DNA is TGTGCCAGCAGTGAAGGGATACAGTATGGCTACACCTTC. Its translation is CASSEGIQYGYTF.

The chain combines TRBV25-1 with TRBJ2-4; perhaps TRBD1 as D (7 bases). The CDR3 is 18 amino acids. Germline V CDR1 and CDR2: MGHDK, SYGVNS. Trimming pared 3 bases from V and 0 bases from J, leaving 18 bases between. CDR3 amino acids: CASSDQGGAGLAKNIQYF. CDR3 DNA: TGTGCCAGCAGTGATCAGGGGGGCGCAGGACTAGCCAAAAACATTCAGTACTTC.

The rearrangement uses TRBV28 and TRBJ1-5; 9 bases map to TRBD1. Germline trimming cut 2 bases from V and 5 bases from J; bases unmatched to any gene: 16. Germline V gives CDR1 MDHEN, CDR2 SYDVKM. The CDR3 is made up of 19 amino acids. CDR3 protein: CASSLPGQGWFGADQPQHF. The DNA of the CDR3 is TGTGCCAGCAGTTTACCCGGACAGGGGTGGTTCGGTGCAGATCAGCCCCAGCATTTT.

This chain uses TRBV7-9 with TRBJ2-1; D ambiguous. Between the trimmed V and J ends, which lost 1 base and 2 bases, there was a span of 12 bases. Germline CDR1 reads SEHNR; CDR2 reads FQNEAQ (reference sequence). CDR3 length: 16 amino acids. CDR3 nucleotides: TGTGCCAGCAGCTTAGTGGTGGGCGGACCCTACAATGAGCAGTTCTTC. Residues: CASSLVVGGPYNEQFF. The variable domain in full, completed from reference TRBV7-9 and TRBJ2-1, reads DTGVSQNPRHKITKRGQNVTFRCDPISEHNRLYWYRQTLGQGPEFLTYFQNEAQLEKSRLLSDRFSAERPKGSFSTLEIQRTEQGDSAMYLCASSLVVGGPYNEQFFGPGTRLTVL.

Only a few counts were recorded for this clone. This CDR3 is CASSPPDQGVSEQYF. The CDR3 DNA is TGTGCCAGCAGCCCGCCGGACCAGGGGGTCTCCGAGCAGTACTTC. The chain uses TRBV5-6 and TRBJ2-7; 7 bases map to TRBD1. This CDR3 contains 15 residues. The V segment lost 4 bases and the J segment 6 bases; nucleotides outside the gene matches: 13. Germline CDR1 and CDR2: SGHDT and YYEEEE.

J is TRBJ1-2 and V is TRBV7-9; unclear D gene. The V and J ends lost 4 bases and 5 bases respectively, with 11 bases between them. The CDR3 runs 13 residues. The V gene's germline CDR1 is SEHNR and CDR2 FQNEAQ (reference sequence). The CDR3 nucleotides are TGTGCCAGCAGCTCCTCTGACATATATGGCTACACCTTC. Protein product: CASSSSDIYGYTF. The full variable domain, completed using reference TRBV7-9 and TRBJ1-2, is DTGVSQNPRHKITKRGQNVTFRCDPISEHNRLYWYRQTLGQGPEFLTYFQNEAQLEKSRLLSDRFSAERPKGSFSTLEIQRTEQGDSAMYLCASSSSDIYGYTFGSGTRLTVV.

CDR3 nucleotides: TGTGCCAGCAGCTTTTCCGGGATGAATTCACCCCTCCACTTT. This encodes CASSFSGMNSPLHF. The rearrangement links TRBV5-6 to TRBJ1-6; no definite D call. Trimming pared 2 bases from V and 7 bases from J, leaving 10 bases between. From germline, CDR1 is SGHDT and CDR2 YYEEEE. The CDR3 has 14 amino acids.

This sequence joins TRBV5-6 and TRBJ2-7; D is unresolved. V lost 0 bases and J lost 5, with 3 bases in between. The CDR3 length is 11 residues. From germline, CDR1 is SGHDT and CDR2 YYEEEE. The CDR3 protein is CASSLVDEQYF. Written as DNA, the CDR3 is TGTGCCAGCAGCTTGGTGGACGAGCAGTACTTC. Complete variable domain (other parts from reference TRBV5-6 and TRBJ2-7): DAGVTQSPTHLIKTRGQQVTLRCSPKSGHDTVSWYQQALGQGPQFIFQYYEEEERQRGNFPDRFSGHQFPNYSSELNVNALLLGDSALYLCASSLVDEQYFGPGTRLTVT.

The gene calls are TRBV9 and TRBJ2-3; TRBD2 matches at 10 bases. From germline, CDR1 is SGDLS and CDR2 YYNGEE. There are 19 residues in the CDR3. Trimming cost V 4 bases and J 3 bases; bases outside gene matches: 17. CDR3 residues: CASSPQGAILAGVTDTQYF. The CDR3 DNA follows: TGTGCCAGCAGCCCCCAGGGGGCCATCCTAGCGGGGGTTACAGATACGCAGTATTTT.

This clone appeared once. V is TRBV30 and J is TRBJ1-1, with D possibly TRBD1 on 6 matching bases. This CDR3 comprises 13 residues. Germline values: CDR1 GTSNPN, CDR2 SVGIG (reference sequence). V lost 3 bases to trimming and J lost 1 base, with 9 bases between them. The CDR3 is CAWSGQPNTEAFF. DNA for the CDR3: TGTGCCTGGAGCGGACAGCCGAACACTGAAGCTTTCTTT.

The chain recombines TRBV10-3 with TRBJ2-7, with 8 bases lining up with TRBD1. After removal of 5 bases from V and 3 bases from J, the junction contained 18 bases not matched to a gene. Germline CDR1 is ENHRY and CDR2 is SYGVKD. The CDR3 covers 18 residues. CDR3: CAISTSGNRGSALYEQYF. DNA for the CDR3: TGTGCCATCAGTACGTCCGGGAACAGGGGGTCTGCTCTCTACGAGCAGTACTTC.

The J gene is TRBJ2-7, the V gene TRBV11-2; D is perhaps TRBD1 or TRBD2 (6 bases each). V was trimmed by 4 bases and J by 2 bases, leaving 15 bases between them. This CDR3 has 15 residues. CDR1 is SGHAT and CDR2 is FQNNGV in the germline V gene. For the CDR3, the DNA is TGTGCCAGCAGCTGGGGGGCCCGCGGGGCCTACGAGCAGTACTTC. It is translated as CASSWGARGAYEQYF.

CDR3 bases: TGTGCCAGCAGCCTTATTGTACAGGGCGGGGACGAGCAGTACTTC. It encodes CASSLIVQGGDEQYF. This chain joins TRBV7-9 and TRBJ2-7; D possibly uses TRBD1 or TRBD2 (6 bases each). Trimming took 5 bases from V and 5 from J, leaving 19 bases between them. This CDR3 comprises 15 residues. Germline V gene lookup returns CDR1 SEHNR and CDR2 FQNEAQ (reference sequence). Based on the CDR3 plus reference TRBV7-9 and TRBJ2-7, the full variable domain is DTGVSQNPRHKITKRGQNVTFRCDPISEHNRLYWYRQTLGQGPEFLTYFQNEAQLEKSRLLSDRFSAERPKGSFSTLEIQRTEQGDSAMYLCASSLIVQGGDEQYFGPGTRLTVT.